Below are 32 T cell receptor beta chains sequenced from a single sample in a study of T cell repertoires in cytomegalovirus infection. TCRdb passed the reads through MiXCR, listing each CDR3 protein once. Of about 680,000 distinct CDR3 sequences listed, about 24% are singletons. Material for sequencing was CD8+ T cells from PBMCs. The receptor source for this set is a human donor in good health (CMV status not recorded). Some clones in this sample may be carry-over from other donors' samples.

In this sample, this clonotype turned up many times. The chain employs TRBV7-8 and TRBJ2-1; 13 bases align to TRBD2. CDR3 length equals 16 residues. Per the germline V gene, CDR1 is SGHVS and CDR2 is FQNEAQ. The ends lost 2 bases at V and 7 bases at J; junction bases unmatched: 5. CDR3 loop: CASSLTSGGAMNEQFF. The CDR3 nucleotides read TGTGCCAGCAGCTTAACTAGCGGGGGGGCCATGAATGAGCAGTTCTTC.

This clonotype was counted only a few times. The chain joins TRBV20-1 to TRBJ1-5; D ambiguous. CDR1 is DFQATT, CDR2 SNEGSKA, per germline (reference sequence). CDR3 length: 14 amino acids. V lost 3 bases and J lost 7, with 16 bases in between. CDR3 protein: CSASSDTLGQPQHF. In DNA, the CDR3 is TGCAGTGCTAGCTCTGACACACTAGGACAGCCCCAGCATTTT.

This clonotype occurred a few times. At one boundary the junction diverges from the germline segment, which might be a read error. The genes are TRBV4-1 and TRBJ2-5; D perhaps matches TRBD2 (6 bases). CDR1 MGHRA and CDR2 YSYEKL come from the germline V gene. CDR3 length: 17 amino acids. Here the CDR3 reads CASSQAIGGEHQETQYF. As DNA, the CDR3 is TGTGCCAGCAGCCAAGCTATTGGCGGGGAGCACCAAGAGACCCAGTACTTC.

This clonotype occurred many times. V usage is TRBV7-2 and J usage is TRBJ1-2; 7 bases match TRBD1. The germline V gene has CDR1 SGHTA and CDR2 FQGNSA. With V trimmed by 5 bases and J by 10 bases, 4 bases remained unmatched. The CDR3 totals 11 residues. DNA for the CDR3: TGTGCCAGCAGCGAGACAGGGACCTACACCTTC. Translation: CASSETGTYTF.

The chain recombines TRBV6-6 with TRBJ2-5; TRBD2 matches at 11 bases. This CDR3 region has 15 residues. Germline V lookup: CDR1 MNHNY, CDR2 SVGAGI (reference sequence). V was clipped by 2 bases and J by 3 bases; unmatched bases: 2. The CDR3 DNA is TGTGCCAGCAGTTACCTAGCGGGGGGAGAAGAGACCCAGTACTTC. Translating gives CASSYLAGGEETQYF.

V is TRBV27 and J is TRBJ1-1, with D hard to call. Trimming shortened V by 4 bases and J by 0 bases, and 9 bases separated the two germline ends. The CDR3 consists of 14 residues. Per germline, CDR1 MNHEY and CDR2 SMNVEV (reference sequence). CDR3 nucleotide sequence: TGTGCCAGCAGTTCGTACAGTATGAACACTGAAGCTTTCTTT. Its translation is CASSSYSMNTEAFF.

The rearrangement links TRBV27 to TRBJ2-1; D is uncertain. V lost 3 bases and J 8 bases, leaving 14 bases between the germline ends. The germline CDR1 and CDR2 sequences are MNHEY and SMNVEV (reference sequence). The CDR3 is made up of 14 amino acids. The CDR3 coding sequence is TGTGCCAGCAGTTTCTCGCACGGTGTATATGAGCAGTTCTTC. As protein: CASSFSHGVYEQFF.

This clonotype has more than one count but fewer than ten. The rearrangement joins TRBV20-1 to TRBJ2-1, with D unclear. This CDR3 has 13 amino acids. Trimming pared 1 base from V and 6 bases from J, leaving 10 bases between. From germline, CDR1 is DFQATT and CDR2 SNEGSKA (reference sequence). For the CDR3, the DNA is TGCAGTGCTAGAGTAGGCACTTTCAATGAGCAGTTCTTC. The encoded protein is CSARVGTFNEQFF.

This clonotype was counted ten times or more. V usage is TRBV7-6 and J usage is TRBJ1-1; D might be TRBD1 (5 bases). The CDR3 consists of 12 residues. Looked up from germline, CDR1 is SGHVS and CDR2 is FNYEAQ. Deletions cut 3 bases from V and 7 bases from J, with 9 bases between. This CDR3 reads CASSFADNEAFF. The DNA for the CDR3 is TGTGCCAGCAGCTTTGCGGACAATGAAGCTTTCTTT.

This clonotype was seen repeatedly, ten times or more. This rearrangement joins TRBV7-2 to TRBJ2-1; 7 bases line up with TRBD1. After removal of 3 bases from V and 6 bases from J, the junction contained 2 bases not matched to a gene. The CDR3 has 13 residues. Germline CDR1 and CDR2: SGHTA and FQGNSA. CDR3 in amino acids: CASSFGDSNEQFF. As DNA, the CDR3 is TGTGCCAGCAGCTTTGGGGACAGCAATGAGCAGTTCTTC.

There are a few counts of this clonotype. The chain carries TRBV13 and TRBJ1-1; D unclear. Trimming took 0 bases from V and 6 from J, leaving 11 bases between them. CDR1 and CDR2 (germline): PRHDT, FYEKMQ (reference sequence). The CDR3 runs 14 residues. The CDR3 is CASSLGQSWAEAFF. The CDR3 nucleotides read TGTGCCAGCAGCTTAGGACAATCGTGGGCTGAAGCTTTCTTT.

This clonotype was recorded a few times. The rearrangement uses TRBV28 and TRBJ1-2, with D unclear. This CDR3 region has 13 residues. V shed 3 bases and J shed 4 bases, with 9 bases lying between them. CDR1 is MDHEN, CDR2 SYDVKM, per germline. In nucleotides, the CDR3 is TGTGCCAGCAGTTTCGAGGCCGGCTATGGCTACACCTTC. It encodes CASSFEAGYGYTF.

There are many counts of this clonotype. The gene calls are TRBV7-2 and TRBJ2-3; 7 bases line up with TRBD2. V lost 3 bases, J lost 4 bases, and 10 bases stayed unmatched. The germline V gene encodes CDR1 SGHTA and CDR2 FQGNSA. The CDR3 extends over 16 amino acids. CDR3 loop: CASSFLQTSSADTQYF. In nucleotides, the CDR3 is TGTGCCAGCAGCTTTCTCCAGACTAGCTCCGCAGATACGCAGTATTTT.

In this sample, this clonotype turned up a few times. The rearrangement joins TRBV2 to TRBJ1-6; no reliable D call. In germline, CDR1 is SNHLY, CDR2 FYNNEI. V was cut by 3 bases and J by 1 base, with 10 bases left in between. CDR3 length: 16 amino acids. In DNA, the CDR3 is TGTGCCAGCAGTGACGATGTAATTTCCTATAATTCACCCCTCCACTTT. It yields the protein CASSDDVISYNSPLHF.

This clonotype has a handful of counts. J is TRBJ2-5 and V is TRBV6-2 or TRBV6-3, with D perhaps assigned TRBD1 or TRBD2 (6 bases each). Germline CDR1 is MNHEY and CDR2 is SVGEGT. V lost 6 bases and J lost 3, with 11 bases in between. The CDR3 totals 13 residues. The CDR3: CASRGGPEETQYF. Written as DNA, the CDR3 is TGTGCCAGCAGAGGGGGGCCCGAAGAGACCCAGTACTTC.

In this sample, this clonotype turned up a few times. The CDR3 here is CASSSLGQGYNEQFF. CDR3 bases: TGTGCCAGCAGCTCCCTTGGGCAGGGCTACAATGAGCAGTTCTTC. This chain connects TRBV7-4 to TRBJ2-1, with TRBD1 as a possible D gene (5 bases). Trimming stripped 4 bases from V and 3 bases from J, with 13 bases between. The CDR3 runs to 15 residues. Germline values: CDR1 SGHVT, CDR2 SQSDAQ.

The chain combines TRBV19 with TRBJ1-1; D is undetermined. V was shortened by 4 bases and J by 5 bases, with 11 bases between the two germline ends. The CDR3 runs to 13 residues. Germline V gene lookup returns CDR1 LNHDA and CDR2 SQIVND (reference sequence). CDR3 sequence reads: CASSTQGWTEAFF. As DNA, the CDR3 is TGTGCCAGTAGTACCCAAGGCTGGACTGAAGCTTTCTTT.

This clonotype has just a few counts. This rearrangement joins TRBV7-6 to TRBJ2-3; D gene unclear. The V gene lost 1 base and the J gene lost 1 base, with 12 bases spanning the gap. This CDR3 has 16 residues. CDR1 is SGHVS, CDR2 FNYEAQ, per germline. CDR3: CASSLEMGSRTDTQYF. The CDR3 DNA follows: TGTGCCAGCAGCTTAGAGATGGGCTCCCGCACAGATACGCAGTATTTT.

This chain joins TRBV13 and TRBJ1-2, with TRBD1 identical over 7 bases. This CDR3 spans 18 amino acids. Germline assignment: CDR1 PRHDT and CDR2 FYEKMQ (reference sequence). Trimming at V came to 5 bases and at J to 0 bases, leaving 15 bases not matched to a gene. CDR3 region: CASSPPKGQWVTNYGYTF. For the CDR3, the DNA is TGTGCCAGCAGCCCCCCCAAGGGACAGTGGGTGACTAACTATGGCTACACCTTC.

The chain uses TRBV5-6 and TRBJ1-2, with D uncertain. Germline CDR1 SGHDT, CDR2 YYEEEE. V shed 4 bases and J shed 4 bases, with 17 bases lying between them. The CDR3 spans 15 residues. CDR3 sequence: CASSQPDQTSYGYTF. The CDR3 DNA sequence: TGTGCCAGCAGCCAGCCCGACCAAACGTCCTATGGCTACACCTTC.

This rearrangement joins TRBV28 to TRBJ2-3, with unresolved D. Looked up from germline, CDR1 is MDHEN and CDR2 is SYDVKM. V dropped 2 bases and J dropped 1 base, with 13 bases sitting between them. The CDR3 runs to 16 residues. The CDR3 coding sequence is TGTGCCAGCAGTTTAACGGTGGGGATTGGCACAGATACGCAGTATTTT. Translating it yields CASSLTVGIGTDTQYF.

This chain links TRBV20-1 with TRBJ1-1; 12 bases line up with TRBD1. There are 13 residues in the CDR3. With 6 bases clipped from V and 6 bases from J, the junction kept 5 bases outside the gene matches. Germline V gene sequence: CDR1 DFQATT, CDR2 SNEGSKA (reference sequence). The chain's CDR3 is CSAEGQGAPEAFF. The CDR3 bases are TGCAGTGCGGAGGGACAGGGGGCTCCTGAAGCTTTCTTT.

Regarding this clonotype: A much larger clone differs by one base, so this may be a read error. The J gene is TRBJ1-5, the V gene TRBV15; 8 nucleotides align to TRBD1. Germline V gives CDR1 LNHNV, CDR2 YYDKDF (reference sequence). CDR3 length: 19 residues. CDR3 DNA sequence: TGTGTCACCAGCAGATCACCCTTGACAGGGGACAGAAGCAATCAGCCCCAGCATTTT. This sequence encodes CVTSRSPLTGDRSNQPQHF.

The chain links TRBV6-1 to TRBJ2-5; no clear D gene. The CDR3 extends over 11 amino acids. Germline V gives CDR1 MNHNS, CDR2 SASEGT. The V end lost 8 bases, the J end lost 5 bases, and 9 bases lay between the germline ends. This CDR3 reads CASVSSETQYF. CDR3 in DNA: TGTGCCAGCGTATCATCGGAGACCCAGTACTTC.

This clonotype has just a few counts. V usage is TRBV7-6 and J usage is TRBJ2-2, with D possibly being TRBD1 (6 bases). The CDR3 consists of 15 residues. Germline V gene sequence: CDR1 SGHVS, CDR2 FNYEAQ. V shed 5 bases and J shed 6 bases, with 16 bases lying between them. CDR3 nucleotides: TGTGCCAGCAGCGACAGATCCAGGGGTGCCGGGGAGCTGTTTTTT. Protein: CASSDRSRGAGELFF.

The chain has TRBV6-5 and TRBJ1-3; D possibly corresponds to TRBD1 (5 bases). In germline, CDR1 is MNHEY, CDR2 SVGAGI. V was pared by 6 bases and J by 7 bases, with 19 bases between. The CDR3 length is 15 residues. The CDR3, as DNA: TGTGCCAGCAGGATGACAGACGGAACTAGTAACACCATATATTTT. This gives the protein CASRMTDGTSNTIYF.

The rearrangement joins TRBV4-3 to TRBJ2-2; D is uncertain. V was shortened by 0 bases and J by 6 bases, with 11 bases between the two germline ends. Germline assignment: CDR1 LGHNA and CDR2 YSLEER. There are 15 residues in the CDR3. The CDR3 DNA is TGCGCCAGCAGCCAAGATAACATCGGATCCGGGGAGCTGTTTTTT. It translates to CASSQDNIGSGELFF.

The rearrangement links TRBV7-6 to TRBJ2-7, with D perhaps TRBD1 (6 bases). The CDR3 runs 14 residues. The germline V gene has CDR1 SGHVS and CDR2 FNYEAQ. Deletions cut 3 bases from V and 4 bases from J, with 13 bases between. The CDR3 is CASSLGANSYEQYF. CDR3 DNA: TGTGCCAGCAGCTTGGGGGCGAACTCTTACGAGCAGTACTTC.

This clonotype was seen more than once but under ten times. The rearrangement links TRBV6-2 or TRBV6-3 to TRBJ1-2; D perhaps matches TRBD1 (6 bases). CDR3 size: 13 residues. Trimming removed 4 bases from V and 5 bases from J, with 11 bases in between. Germline CDR1 and CDR2: MNHEY and SVGEGT. CDR3 nucleotides: TGTGCCAGCAGTTCCGGGACAAAATATGGCTACACCTTC. It codes for CASSSGTKYGYTF.

The chain uses TRBV5-1 and TRBJ2-7; D gene unclear. The CDR3 is 17 amino acids. V lost 0 bases, J lost 1 base, and 17 bases lay in between. Germline V gene sequence: CDR1 SGHRS, CDR2 YFSETQ. The CDR3 sequence: CASSLGLSDSSSYEQYF. The CDR3 DNA is TGCGCCAGCAGCTTGGGTCTGAGCGACTCGAGTTCCTACGAGCAGTACTTC.

V gene TRBV14 combines with J gene TRBJ1-1, with D possibly being TRBD1 (5 bases). V dropped 0 bases and J dropped 10 bases, with 18 bases sitting between them. The length of the CDR3 is 15 residues. The V gene's germline CDR1 is SGHDN and CDR2 FVKESK. The CDR3 protein is CASSQEVLRAQGAFF. In nucleotides, the CDR3 is TGTGCCAGCAGCCAAGAGGTGTTGAGGGCTCAGGGAGCTTTCTTT.

This clonotype occurred many times. This chain uses TRBV6-1 with TRBJ2-2; a weak D match, TRBD1 (7 bases). V was trimmed by 7 bases and J by 4 bases, leaving 16 bases between them. Germline V gene lookup returns CDR1 MNHNS and CDR2 SASEGT. The CDR3 is 15 residues long. DNA of the CDR3: TGTGCCAGCACTTGGACTCAGGGGGGCACCGGGGAGCTGTTTTTT. The encoded protein is CASTWTQGGTGELFF.